This TCR beta chain was captured in a study of blood T cell repertoires in COVID-19 (TCRdb year 2020). Concerning the study at large: Samples from collaborators originated in the United States, Italy and Spain and spanned both the acute and convalescent phases of COVID-19. The prospective study material was composed of cDNA or gDNA derived from T cells, B-cell-depleted T cells, or PBMCs. The dataset comprised deeply sampled blood TCRbeta repertoires from subjects exposed to, actively infected with, or recovered from COVID-19. The repertoires were made available in a free public database intended to serve as a resource for research on the immune response to SARS-CoV-2. The samples were drawn from the first 160 participants of the ongoing ImmuneRACE study and from some 1,300 subjects provided by 6 global collaborators. A de-identified subject ID, COVID-19 status, age in years and sex were almost always included in the sample metadata. Where HLA class I and class II types were available, the types were taken from metadata supplied by the sample provider, not from assay-based typing.

CDR3 length: 15 amino acids, cysteine to phenylalanine. Of all the DNA, just the CDR3 is kept, 45 bases in frame from base 1. For CDR1 and CDR2, the germline V gene lists SGHRS and YFSETQ. Here V drops 1 base and J drops 3 bases, and the junction holds 6 bases not matched to any gene. TCRbeta CDR3 regions were amplified from genomic DNA using the immunoSEQ Assay, a bias-controlled multiplex PCR. Processing in the source paper ran as follows. Within the assay, amplification of reference gene primers was used to estimate how many nucleated cells each sample contained. To quantify the absolute abundance of each unique TCRbeta CDR3 rearrangement, sequence reads were collapsed and filtered. For each sample, productive Simpson clonality was calculated as the square root of Simpson's diversity index across productive rearrangements. TCRdb holds this immuneACCESS table with in-frame rearrangements only. Some clones are missing; in checked studies, unresolved V genes explain under half, and the rest has no known cause. The V and J calls and clone size are taken from that table; D and trimming were inferred from the DNA. For this sample there are roughly 100,000 clones; approximately 81% appear just once. The top ten clonotypes cover about 1.8% of the sample.

Collaborating institutions collected whole blood in K2EDTA tubes following their own protocols. Collaborator samples were shipped for TCRbeta analysis as frozen whole blood, isolated PBMCs, or DNA extracted from either sample type. Notes on this clone: No cognate antigen has been identified for it. Per-nucleotide qualities are absent, and no much larger clonotype sits a single base away.

What the study reported, not specific to this receptor: The quantity of clinical and demographic metadata differed by source and by participant and was supplied without curation.

This sequence originates from a woman in her seventies with active or convalescent COVID-19. The chain was built from TRBV5-1 and TRBJ2-7, with 8 central nucleotides matching TRBD1. The sample comprised peripheral blood. The CDR3 protein sequence reads: CASSLKGQADYEQYF. The DNA sequence is given as TGCGCCAGCAGCTTGAAGGGACAGGCTGACTACGAGCAGTACTTC.